These 8 T cell receptor beta chains originate from one sample sequenced in a study of CD8+ T cells in alopecia areata. Following extraction, RNA underwent reverse transcription to cDNA, which served as the sequencing template. The protocol was immunoSEQ multiplex PCR, while the TCRdb copy is restricted to in-frame clones and leaves out a portion. The table lists around 100,000 clones, about 60% of them singletons, with 12% in the top ten. Indicated treatment: oral pan-JAK inhibitor, 5-10 mg twice daily. The sequences come from CD8+ T cells sorted from blood, collected at week 24, from a patient treated with tofacitinib. The origin of the receptors is a human donor with alopecia areata.

This clone was seen a handful of times. The chain is built from TRBV4-2 and TRBJ2-3; 11 bases align to TRBD2. Germline CDR1 LGHNA, CDR2 YNFKEQ. V was clipped by 0 bases and J by 4 bases; unmatched bases: 0. The CDR3 is 15 residues long. CDR3 in amino acids: CASSQDSGGADTQYF. CDR3 DNA: TGTGCCAGCAGCCAAGATAGCGGGGGGGCAGATACGCAGTATTTT.

The rearrangement joins TRBV30 to TRBJ2-1; D possibly uses TRBD1 or TRBD2 (5 bases each). Trimming shortened V by 7 bases and J by 2 bases, and 12 bases separated the two germline ends. The CDR3 length is 13 residues. CDR1 GTSNPN and CDR2 SVGIG come from the germline V gene (reference sequence). This CDR3 is CASLVGAYNEQFF. CDR3 in DNA: TGTGCCTCCTTAGTGGGGGCCTACAATGAGCAGTTCTTC.

V and J are TRBV14 and TRBJ2-3; perhaps D is TRBD1 or TRBD2 (5 bases each). Germline loops: CDR1 SGHDN, CDR2 FVKESK. The CDR3 runs to 16 residues. V was pared by 5 bases and J by 1 base, with 16 bases between. The CDR3 bases are TGTGCCAGCAGCTCATATGTGGGGGTCCGCACAGATACGCAGTATTTT. Encoded protein: CASSSYVGVRTDTQYF.

The gene calls are TRBV11-1 and TRBJ2-1, with 10 bases aligning to TRBD2. Germline V CDR1 and CDR2: SGHAT, FQDESV (reference sequence). This CDR3 comprises 16 residues. Trimming at V came to 5 bases and at J to 0 bases, leaving 4 bases not matched to a gene. The CDR3 DNA is TGTGCCAGCAGCATAGGACTAGCGGACTCCTACAATGAGCAGTTCTTC. Translation gives CASSIGLADSYNEQFF.

This clone was seen only once. The rearrangement joins TRBV30 to TRBJ2-7; either TRBD1 or TRBD2 may fit D (5 bases each). Per germline, CDR1 GTSNPN and CDR2 SVGIG (reference sequence). V was cut by 2 bases and J by 6 bases, with 8 bases left in between. The CDR3 covers 11 residues. CDR3 DNA: TGTGCCTGGAGTAGTGGGGGCGAGCAGTACTTC. Translating gives CAWSSGGEQYF.

This sequence joins TRBV2 and TRBJ2-3, with TRBD2 identical over 9 bases. Per germline, CDR1 SNHLY and CDR2 FYNNEI. The CDR3 contains 15 residues. J was trimmed by 2 bases and V by 5 bases; bases with no gene match: 5. The CDR3 DNA sequence: TGTGCCAGCAGTACAGGACTAGCGTCCACAGATACGCAGTATTTT. This encodes CASSTGLASTDTQYF.

The table lists this clone with a few counts. The J gene is TRBJ1-1, the V gene TRBV7-9, with D uncertain. The CDR3 runs 13 residues. V lost 1 base and J 4 bases, leaving 7 bases between the germline ends. Germline CDR1 SEHNR, CDR2 FQNEAQ (reference sequence). The CDR3 spells CASSLGTSTEAFF. DNA of the CDR3: TGTGCCAGCAGCTTAGGGACGAGCACTGAAGCTTTCTTT. Full variable domain (outside the CDR3, taken from reference TRBV7-9 and TRBJ1-1): DTGVSQNPRHKITKRGQNVTFRCDPISEHNRLYWYRQTLGQGPEFLTYFQNEAQLEKSRLLSDRFSAERPKGSFSTLEIQRTEQGDSAMYLCASSLGTSTEAFFGQGTRLTVV.

V gene TRBV16 combines with J gene TRBJ1-1; D is unresolved. The CDR3 has 14 amino acids. The V end lost 0 bases, the J end lost 3 bases, and 8 bases lay between the germline ends. CDR1 KGHSY and CDR2 FQNENV come from the germline V gene. CDR3 amino acids: CASSQSRPYTEAFF. The CDR3 nucleotides are TGTGCCAGCAGCCAATCGCGACCCTACACTGAAGCTTTCTTT.